Listed below are T cell receptor beta chains from one sample, sequenced in a study of technical replicates of blood from a few donors. Only in-frame clones appear in the TCRdb table, and some are missing; sequencing was by immunoSEQ multiplex PCR. The sample records roughly 93,000 clones, approximately 95% being singletons. Sequenced input: T cells isolated from PBMCs. The receptors stem from a human donor in good health. Each CDR3 is given with its conserved first and last residue. Fields, in order: J gene, clone size, D gene, V gene, CDR3 protein, CDR3 DNA. D genes are given only for firm matches. Size is stated for part of the rows, as once, few or many counts, or as a class when the clone is expanded.

TRBJ2-7	.	.	TRBV11-3	CASSLTGVNYEQYF	TGTGCCAGCAGCTTAACCGGGGTCAACTACGAGCAGTACTTC
TRBJ1-1	.	.	TRBV11-1	CASSLEGAVGTEAFF	TGTGCCAGCAGCTTAGAAGGAGCGGTTGGCACTGAAGCTTTCTTT
TRBJ1-3	.	TRBD1	TRBV14	CASSKTPTGQGVRNTIYF	TGTGCCAGCAGCAAAACGCCCACCGGACAGGGCGTTAGAAACACCATATATTTT
TRBJ2-1	.	.	TRBV7-7	CASSMDSDNEQFF	TGTGCTAGCAGCATGGACTCGGACAATGAGCAGTTCTTC
TRBJ1-2	.	.	TRBV28	CASSLQPEGYGYTF	TGTGCCAGCAGTTTACAACCGGAGGGCTACGGCTACACCTTC
TRBJ2-2	.	.	TRBV5-1	CASSLEGPNTGELFF	TGCGCCAGCAGCTTGGAGGGGCCCAACACCGGGGAGCTGTTTTTT
TRBJ1-1	once	.	TRBV10-2	CASSESTWGTMNTEAFF	TGCGCCAGCAGTGAGTCGACTTGGGGGACAATGAACACTGAAGCTTTCTTT
TRBJ2-5	.	TRBD2	TRBV5-1	CASSPGLALETQYF	TGCGCCAGCAGCCCGGGACTAGCATTGGAGACCCAGTACTTC
TRBJ2-7	once	TRBD2	TRBV4-1	CASSQQMTSGSYEQYF	TGCGCCAGCAGCCAACAAATGACTAGCGGGAGCTACGAGCAGTACTTC
TRBJ1-1	once	.	TRBV2	CASSEAPAGDAFF	TGTGCCAGCAGTGAAGCACCGGCAGGGGACGCTTTCTTT
TRBJ1-1	.	.	TRBV5-1	CASSLAVREGAEAFF	TGCGCCAGCAGCTTGGCCGTTAGGGAGGGTGCTGAAGCTTTCTTT
TRBJ1-1	.	TRBD1	TRBV18	CASSPNGQGFTEAFF	TGTGCCAGCTCACCCAACGGACAGGGGTTCACTGAAGCTTTCTTT
TRBJ2-1	.	TRBD1	TRBV5-8	CASSFNWGQGANNEQFF	TGTGCCAGCAGCTTTAATTGGGGACAGGGGGCGAACAATGAGCAGTTCTTC
TRBJ2-7	.	.	TRBV2	CASSERLAVGEQYF	TGTGCCAGCAGTGAAAGGCTAGCCGTGGGGGAGCAGTACTTC
TRBJ2-3	.	TRBD2	TRBV5-5	CASSTILAGPADTQYF	TGTGCCAGCAGCACTATACTAGCGGGCCCTGCAGATACGCAGTATTTT
TRBJ1-2	.	TRBD1	TRBV7-2	CASSLGSGGDYGYTF	TGTGCCAGCAGCTTAGGGTCAGGGGGCGACTATGGCTACACCTTC
TRBJ1-2	.	.	TRBV7-8	CASTTDAGGYTF	TGTGCCAGCACAACCGACGCGGGCGGCTACACCTTC
TRBJ2-1	.	TRBD2	TRBV4-1	CASSPGGSDEQFF	TGCGCCAGCAGCCCGGGGGGGTCGGATGAGCAGTTCTTC
TRBJ2-7	.	TRBD1	TRBV5-1	CASSFWDSSSYEQYF	TGCGCCAGCAGCTTTTGGGACAGCAGCTCCTACGAGCAGTACTTC